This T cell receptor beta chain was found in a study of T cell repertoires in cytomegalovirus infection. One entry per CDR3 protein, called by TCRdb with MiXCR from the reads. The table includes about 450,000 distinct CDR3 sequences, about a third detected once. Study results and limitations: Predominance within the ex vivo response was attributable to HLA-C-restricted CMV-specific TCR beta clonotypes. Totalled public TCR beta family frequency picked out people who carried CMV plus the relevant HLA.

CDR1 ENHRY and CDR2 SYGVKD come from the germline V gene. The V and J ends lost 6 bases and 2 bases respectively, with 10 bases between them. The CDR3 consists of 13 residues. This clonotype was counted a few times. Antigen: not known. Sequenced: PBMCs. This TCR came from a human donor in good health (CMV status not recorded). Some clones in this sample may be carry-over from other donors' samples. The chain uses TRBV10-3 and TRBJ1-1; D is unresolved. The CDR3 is CAIRPTDNTEAFF. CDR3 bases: TGTGCCATCAGACCGACGGATAACACTGAAGCTTTCTTT.